This T cell receptor beta chain came from a study of early stage breast cancer tumors. Looking at the study overall: Roughly 9.6-fold was the mean read coverage per sample.

A word on this clone: The antigen remains unidentified.

The CDR3 contains 13 residues. V was pared by 0 bases and J by 10 bases, with 10 bases between. Germline loops: CDR1 SGHNT, CDR2 YENEEA. Profiling relied on immunoSEQ multiplex PCR, and the TCRdb table lists in-frame clones only, not all of them. The sample has 69,000 or so clones; 65% to 85% are singletons. Findings and limits, study-wide: Most shared enriched TCRB sequences were commonly generated ones. Tumors had roughly 2.5-fold higher T cell density and higher clonality than adjacent normal breast tissue.

What was sequenced was blood. This sequence was found in a person in their forties with breast cancer. The chain links TRBV11-3 to TRBJ2-1; no firm D call. DNA for the CDR3: TGTGCCAGCAGCTTAGATCGGTTGCGCGAGCAGTTCTTC. Translation: CASSLDRLREQFF.